The 28 T cell receptor beta chains below all came from one sample that was sequenced in a study of shared clonotypes between healthy human individuals. TCRdb's copy holds only in-frame clones and misses some; the assay was immunoSEQ multiplex PCR. The sample yields hundreds of thousands of clones, roughly three quarters seen once. Source material: PBMCs. The source of these receptors is a woman aged 40 to 50 in good health. Some clones in this sample may be carry-over from other donors' samples.

This clone was seen more than once but under ten times. The chain carries TRBV2 and TRBJ1-5; a weak D match, TRBD1 (6 bases). V was cut by 7 bases and J by 5 bases, with 12 bases left in between. CDR1 is SNHLY, CDR2 FYNNEI, per germline. This CDR3 spans 13 amino acids. As DNA, the CDR3 is TGTGCCAGCAATACCGGGGGGCATCAGCCCCAGCATTTT. It encodes CASNTGGHQPQHF.

V is TRBV28 and J is TRBJ1-2; D call uncertain. Deletions cut 6 bases from V and 2 bases from J, with 10 bases between. This CDR3 region has 13 residues. Per germline, CDR1 MDHEN and CDR2 SYDVKM. CDR3 in amino acids: CASRIDTNYGYTF. As DNA, the CDR3 is TGTGCCAGCAGGATCGACACAAACTATGGCTACACCTTC.

This clone was recorded only once. The genes are TRBV7-9 and TRBJ2-1; D is tentatively TRBD1 or TRBD2 (6 bases each). From germline, CDR1 is SEHNR and CDR2 FQNEAQ (reference sequence). The CDR3 is made up of 17 amino acids. V was shortened by 5 bases and J by 4 bases, with 21 bases between the two germline ends. CDR3 loop: CASSPGTTGLKYNEQFF. CDR3 nucleotides: TGTGCCAGCAGCCCCGGGACAACGGGACTGAAGTACAATGAGCAGTTCTTC.

This chain links TRBV7-8 with TRBJ2-1; 8 nucleotides agree with TRBD1. Trimming removed 2 bases from V and 9 bases from J; junction bases left unmatched: 6. Germline V gene lookup returns CDR1 SGHVS and CDR2 FQNEAQ. This CDR3 is 14 amino acids long. As DNA, the CDR3 is TGTGCCAGCAGCTTAAGGACAGGGACAAGTGAGCAGTTCTTC. Protein product: CASSLRTGTSEQFF.

The rearrangement joins TRBV6-5 to TRBJ1-1; TRBD1 matches 8 bases. This CDR3 has 14 residues. V lost 6 bases to trimming and J lost 2 bases; unmatched junction nucleotides: 5. CDR1 and CDR2 (germline): MNHEY, SVGAGI. The CDR3 spells CASSTGTGNTEAFF. In DNA, the CDR3 is TGTGCCAGCAGCACCGGGACAGGAAACACTGAAGCTTTCTTT.

The V call is TRBV5-6, the J call TRBJ1-2; D is unresolved. Looked up from germline, CDR1 is SGHDT and CDR2 is YYEEEE. Trimming left V 0 bases short and J 5 bases short, with 8 bases between. CDR3 length: 13 residues. As DNA, the CDR3 is TGTGCCAGCAGCTTGGCCGACACGTATGGCTACACCTTC. Protein: CASSLADTYGYTF.

V is TRBV7-3 and J is TRBJ2-5; possible D gene TRBD1, 6 bases. Germline values: CDR1 SGHTA, CDR2 FQGTGA. CDR3 length: 15 residues. V dropped 5 bases and J dropped 3 bases, with 16 bases sitting between them. DNA for the CDR3: TGTGCCAGCAGCCCGCATGGGACAAGAGAAGAGACCCAGTACTTC. Translation gives CASSPHGTREETQYF. The full variable domain, in which reference TRBV7-3 and TRBJ2-5 provide the parts outside the CDR3, is GAGVSQTPSNKVTEKGKYVELRCDPISGHTALYWYRQSLGQGPEFLIYFQGTGAADDSGLPNDRFFAVRPEGSVSTLKIQRTERGDSAVYLCASSPHGTREETQYFGPGTRLLVL.

V gene TRBV12-5 combines with J gene TRBJ2-2, with 7 bases lining up with TRBD2. CDR1 LGHNT and CDR2 FRNRAP come from the germline V gene. The CDR3 is made up of 15 amino acids. Trimming removed 1 base from V and 3 bases from J; junction bases left unmatched: 2. The CDR3 region is CASGLGLADTGELFF. The CDR3 nucleotides read TGTGCTAGTGGTTTGGGACTAGCAGACACCGGGGAGCTGTTTTTT.

Regarding this clone: This sample includes further DNA sequences coding for the same CDR3. The rearrangement joins TRBV5-1 to TRBJ2-1; 8 positions match TRBD2. J lost 2 bases, V lost 1 base, and 2 bases had no gene match. This CDR3 comprises 15 residues. Germline V CDR1 and CDR2: SGHRS, YFSETQ. The CDR3 DNA follows: TGCGCCAGCAGCTTGACTAGCGGAACCTACAATGAGCAGTTCTTC. Translating it yields CASSLTSGTYNEQFF.

A word on this clone: A far bigger clonotype differs at one base, so this is likely a read error. The chain carries TRBV30 and TRBJ2-5; D call uncertain. V was pared by 0 bases and J by 7 bases, with 15 bases between. CDR1 is GTSNPN and CDR2 is SVGIG in the germline V gene (reference sequence). The CDR3 is made up of 14 amino acids. The CDR3 region has the DNA TGTGCCTGGAGTGTAATCGGCAACCCTGGGACCCAGTACTTC. Encoded protein: CAWSVIGNPGTQYF.

This chain uses TRBV7-2 with TRBJ2-2; no firm D call. Germline loops: CDR1 SGHTA, CDR2 FQGNSA. V gave up 1 base and J gave up 2 bases, with 8 bases separating them. The CDR3 is 15 residues long. CDR3 protein: CASSLDGKNTGELFF. The CDR3 nucleotides are TGTGCCAGCAGCTTAGACGGAAAAAACACCGGGGAGCTGTTTTTT.

This chain joins TRBV20-1 and TRBJ1-1; D gene ambiguous. The germline V gene has CDR1 DFQATT and CDR2 SNEGSKA (reference sequence). The V end lost 6 bases, the J end lost 3 bases, and 8 bases lay between the germline ends. The length of the CDR3 is 11 residues. CDR3 in amino acids: CSATEDTEAFF. For the CDR3, the DNA is TGCAGTGCAACAGAGGACACTGAAGCTTTCTTT.

The chain combines TRBV28 with TRBJ2-7, with 9 bases aligning to TRBD1. CDR1 and CDR2 (germline): MDHEN, SYDVKM. Trimming removed 7 bases from V and 3 bases from J; junction bases left unmatched: 10. There are 15 residues in the CDR3. CDR3 nucleotide sequence: TGTGCCAGCACCTCTGGGGGGACAGGGATCTACGAGCAGTACTTC. Protein sequence: CASTSGGTGIYEQYF.

This clone was counted between two and nine times. This chain connects TRBV11-2 to TRBJ2-7; D is ambiguous. CDR3 length: 12 residues. V was cut by 5 bases and J by 6 bases, with 11 bases left in between. Germline V gene data show CDR1 as SGHAT and CDR2 as FQNNGV. The CDR3 coding sequence is TGTGCCAGCAGCCTTCCAATTGGCGAGCAGTACTTC. It translates to CASSLPIGEQYF. Combining the CDR3 with reference TRBV11-2 and TRBJ2-7 gives the whole variable domain EAGVAQSPRYKIIEKRQSVAFWCNPISGHATLYWYQQILGQGPKLLIQFQNNGVVDDSQLPKDRFSAERLKGVDSTLKIQPAKLEDSAVYLCASSLPIGEQYFGPGTRLTVT.

The V call is TRBV4-2, the J call TRBJ2-3; possibly TRBD2 for D (6 bases). Germline V gives CDR1 LGHNA, CDR2 YNFKEQ. Trimming left V 1 base short and J 2 bases short, with 13 bases between. CDR3 length: 16 amino acids. The CDR3 region is CASSQGGGTPTDTQYF. CDR3 coding DNA: TGTGCCAGCAGCCAAGGGGGCGGGACTCCCACAGATACGCAGTATTTT.

The genes are TRBV7-6 and TRBJ1-4; TRBD1 matches at 7 bases. Germline V gene sequence: CDR1 SGHVS, CDR2 FNYEAQ. The ends lost 4 bases at V and 3 bases at J; junction bases unmatched: 5. The CDR3 contains 15 residues. The CDR3 sequence: CASSSPGQPNEKLFF. The CDR3 nucleotides read TGTGCCAGCAGCTCGCCGGGACAGCCTAATGAAAAACTGTTTTTT.

DNA for the CDR3: TGCGCCAGCAGCCAAGAGTTTTTGGGCCAGGGGGCCACCGGGGAGCTGTTTTTT. This translates into CASSQEFLGQGATGELFF. The chain recombines TRBV4-3 with TRBJ2-2, with TRBD1 matching 8 bases. The V gene's germline CDR1 is LGHNA and CDR2 YSLEER. Unmatched junction bases numbered 10, after V lost 0 bases and J lost 4 bases. CDR3 length equals 18 residues.

With regard to this clone: The sample carries other DNA sequences with the same CDR3. The chain combines TRBV7-3 with TRBJ2-3; TRBD1 might be the D (5 bases). Between the trimmed V and J ends, which lost 2 bases and 2 bases, there was a span of 8 bases. The germline gives CDR1 SGHTA, CDR2 FQGTGA. This CDR3 is built from 14 residues. The CDR3 spells CASSLGAATDTQYF. The CDR3 nucleotides are TGTGCCAGCAGCTTAGGGGCCGCCACAGATACGCAGTATTTT. Using reference TRBV7-3 and TRBJ2-3 for the parts outside the CDR3, the full variable domain is GAGVSQTPSNKVTEKGKYVELRCDPISGHTALYWYRQSLGQGPEFLIYFQGTGAADDSGLPNDRFFAVRPEGSVSTLKIQRTERGDSAVYLCASSLGAATDTQYFGPGTRLTVL.

The chain couples TRBV7-2 to TRBJ2-7; D is unresolved. V gave up 7 bases and J gave up 4 bases, with 17 bases separating them. CDR3 length equals 14 residues. Germline V gives CDR1 SGHTA, CDR2 FQGNSA. The CDR3 nucleotides are TGTGCCAGCACCGCCCCCGCGAAAATTTACGAGCAGTACTTC. It specifies CASTAPAKIYEQYF.

This rearrangement joins TRBV5-8 to TRBJ1-5, with D tentatively TRBD1 (5 bases). CDR1 and CDR2 from the germline V gene are SGHTS and YDEGEE. Between the trimmed V and J ends, which lost 0 bases and 7 bases, there was a span of 8 bases. The CDR3 is 13 residues long. The CDR3 DNA is TGTGCCAGCAGCTTGGCCGGGGGGCAGCCCCAGCATTTT. This gives the protein CASSLAGGQPQHF.

The genes are TRBV6-6 and TRBJ1-1; D possibly corresponds to TRBD1 (6 bases). This CDR3 is 12 amino acids long. CDR1 is MNHNY and CDR2 is SVGAGI in the germline V gene (reference sequence). V dropped 5 bases and J dropped 6 bases, with 10 bases sitting between them. CDR3 sequence reads: CASSIGGPEAFF. Written as DNA, the CDR3 is TGTGCCAGCAGTATAGGGGGGCCTGAAGCTTTCTTT.

This clone appeared a few times. J is TRBJ1-1 and V is TRBV18; 11 bases are a match to TRBD1. This CDR3 spans 15 amino acids. CDR1 KGHSH and CDR2 LQKENI come from the germline V gene. V was pared by 2 bases and J by 3 bases, with 2 bases of the junction left unmatched. The CDR3 reads CASSPGGQGDTEAFF. DNA for the CDR3: TGTGCCAGCTCACCAGGGGGACAGGGGGACACTGAAGCTTTCTTT.

A remark on this clone: This sample also contains other DNA sequences that code for the same CDR3. CDR3 in DNA: TGCGCCAGCAGCTTGCCAGGGGGCTCCTACGAGCAGTACTTC. This sequence encodes CASSLPGGSYEQYF. The gene calls are TRBV5-1 and TRBJ2-7; 7 bases map to TRBD1. Trimming removed 1 base from V and 0 bases from J; junction bases left unmatched: 1. Germline V lookup: CDR1 SGHRS, CDR2 YFSETQ. The length of the CDR3 is 14 residues.

The chain combines TRBV7-9 with TRBJ2-3, with TRBD2 identical over 14 bases. With 6 bases clipped from V and 5 bases from J, the junction kept 4 bases outside the gene matches. The CDR3 totals 15 residues. Germline loops: CDR1 SEHNR, CDR2 FQNEAQ (reference sequence). The CDR3, as DNA: TGTGCCAGCAGTCGACTAGCGGGAGGGTTAGATACGCAGTATTTT. It specifies CASSRLAGGLDTQYF.

The chain is built from TRBV30 and TRBJ1-6; D might be TRBD1 (5 bases). The CDR3 spans 15 residues. V gave up 4 bases and J gave up 8 bases, with 18 bases separating them. Germline values: CDR1 GTSNPN, CDR2 SVGIG (reference sequence). CDR3 DNA sequence: TGTGCCTGGACACTTGGTAGGGGAGGTTATTCACCCCTCCACTTT. It is translated as CAWTLGRGGYSPLHF.

There are a few counts of this clone. The chain employs TRBV21-1 and TRBJ1-5; no check of the table's D call, TRBD1, against the DNA was made. TRBV21-1 represents a pseudogene. The CDR3 loop spans 13 amino acids. The CDR3 DNA reads as TGTGCCAGCAGCTCAGGGGTTTGGCAGCCCCAGCATTTT. Amino acids: CASSSGVWQPQHF.

The V gene is TRBV5-1, the J gene TRBJ1-1; D is unclear. Per the germline V gene, CDR1 is SGHRS and CDR2 is YFSETQ. With 1 base removed from V and 5 bases from J, the gap between germline ends came to 12 bases. The CDR3 is made up of 14 amino acids. CDR3 region: CASSLLRESTEAFF. The CDR3, as DNA: TGCGCCAGCAGCTTGCTACGGGAGTCTACTGAAGCTTTCTTT.

The rearrangement uses TRBV7-9 and TRBJ1-5, with D uncertain. The CDR3 totals 13 residues. The germline gives CDR1 SEHNR, CDR2 FQNEAQ (reference sequence). Trimming left V 4 bases short and J 6 bases short, with 10 bases between. CDR3 nucleotide sequence: TGTGCCAGCAGCTCCCCGGACGGTCAGCCCCAGCATTTT. This codes for CASSSPDGQPQHF.